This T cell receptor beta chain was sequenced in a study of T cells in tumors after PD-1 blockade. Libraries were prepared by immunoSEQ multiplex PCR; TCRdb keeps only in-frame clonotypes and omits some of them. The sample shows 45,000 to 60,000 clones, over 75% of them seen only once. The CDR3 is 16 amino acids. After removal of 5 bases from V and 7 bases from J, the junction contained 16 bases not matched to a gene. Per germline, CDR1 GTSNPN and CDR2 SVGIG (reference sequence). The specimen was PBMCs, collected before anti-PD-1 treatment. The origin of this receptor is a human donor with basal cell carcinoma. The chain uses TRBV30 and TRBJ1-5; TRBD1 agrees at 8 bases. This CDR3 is CAWSRGGQGHSQPQHF. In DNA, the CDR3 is TGTGCCTGGTCGAGGGGCGGACAGGGCCATAGCCAGCCCCAGCATTTT.